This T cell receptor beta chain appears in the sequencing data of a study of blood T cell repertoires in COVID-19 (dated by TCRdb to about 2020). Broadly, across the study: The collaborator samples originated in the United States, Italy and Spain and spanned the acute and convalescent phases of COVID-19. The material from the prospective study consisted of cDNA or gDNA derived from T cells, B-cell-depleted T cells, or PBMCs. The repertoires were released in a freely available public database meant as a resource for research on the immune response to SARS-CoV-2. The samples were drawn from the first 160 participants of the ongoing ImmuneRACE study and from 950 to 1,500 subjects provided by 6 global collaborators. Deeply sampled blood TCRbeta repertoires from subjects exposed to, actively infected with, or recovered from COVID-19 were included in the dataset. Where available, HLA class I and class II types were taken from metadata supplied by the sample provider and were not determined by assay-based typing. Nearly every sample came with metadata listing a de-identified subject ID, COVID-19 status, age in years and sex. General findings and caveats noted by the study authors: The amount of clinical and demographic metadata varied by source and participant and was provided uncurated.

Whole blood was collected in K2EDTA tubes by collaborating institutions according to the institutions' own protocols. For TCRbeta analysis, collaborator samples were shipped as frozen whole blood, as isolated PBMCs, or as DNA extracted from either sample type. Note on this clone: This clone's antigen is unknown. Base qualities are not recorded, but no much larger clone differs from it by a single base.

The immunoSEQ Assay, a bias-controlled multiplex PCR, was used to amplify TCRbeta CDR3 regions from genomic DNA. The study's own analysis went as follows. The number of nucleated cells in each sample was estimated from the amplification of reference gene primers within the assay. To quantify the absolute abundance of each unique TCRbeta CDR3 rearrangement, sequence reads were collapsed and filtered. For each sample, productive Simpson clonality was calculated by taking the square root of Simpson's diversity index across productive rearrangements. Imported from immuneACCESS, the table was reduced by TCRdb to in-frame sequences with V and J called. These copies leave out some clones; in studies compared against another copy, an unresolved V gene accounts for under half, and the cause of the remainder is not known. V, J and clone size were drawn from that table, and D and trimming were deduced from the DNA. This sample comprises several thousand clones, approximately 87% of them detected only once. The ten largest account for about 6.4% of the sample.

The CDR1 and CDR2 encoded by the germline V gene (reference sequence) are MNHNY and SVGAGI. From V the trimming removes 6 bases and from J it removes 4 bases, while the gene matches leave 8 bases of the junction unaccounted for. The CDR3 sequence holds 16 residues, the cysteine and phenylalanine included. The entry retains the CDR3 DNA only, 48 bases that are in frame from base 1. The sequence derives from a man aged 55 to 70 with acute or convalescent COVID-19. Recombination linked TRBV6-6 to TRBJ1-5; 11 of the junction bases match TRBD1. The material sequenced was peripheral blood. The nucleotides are TGTGCCAGCAGATCTGGACAGGGGGCTTCAAATCAGCCCCAGCATTTT. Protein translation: CASRSGQGASNQPQHF.